Given below is one T cell receptor beta chain in context. TCRdb's copy holds only in-frame clones and misses some; the assay was immunoSEQ multiplex PCR. The table shows 15,000 or so clones, with roughly two thirds occurring only once. These data originate in a study of neoadjuvant anti-PD-1 for oral cavity cancer. The CDR3 length is 15 residues. Per germline, CDR1 SGDLS and CDR2 YYNGEE. The ends were cut back, 0 bases at V and 7 bases at J, with 13 bases in the middle. This TCR was recovered from a person aged 40-85 years with oral cavity squamous cell carcinoma. Sample: PBMCs, taken before nivolumab (anti-PD-1) treatment. The genes are TRBV9 and TRBJ1-4; D call uncertain. The CDR3 sequence: CASSVGPSSGEKLFF. The CDR3 DNA reads as TGTGCCAGCAGCGTAGGACCCTCCTCGGGTGAAAAACTGTTTTTT.